This passage covers 14 T cell receptor beta chains from one sample sequenced in a study of blood T cell repertoires in COVID-19 (TCRdb year 2020). Libraries were constructed by the immunoSEQ multiplex PCR assay. The source is immuneACCESS, and TCRdb retained only in-frame sequences with V and J called. Part of the clones is not carried over; for the studies checked, unresolved V genes explain less than half of this, and the remainder is unexplained. The sample profile shows roughly 260,000 clones; about nine tenths of them were found once. The top ten clones comprise approximately 2.6% of the sample. Sequenced input: peripheral blood. These receptors originate from a person under 30 with COVID-19, enrolled during active disease.

This clone was detected only once. This sequence joins TRBV6-4 and TRBJ2-2; tentatively, D is TRBD2 (6 bases). Trimming removed 0 bases from V and 1 base from J, with 9 bases in between. Germline lookup yields CDR1 MRHNA and CDR2 SNTAGT. The CDR3 spans 16 residues. The CDR3 DNA follows: TGTGCCAGCAGTGACTCCCTAGCGTGGAACACCGGGGAGCTGTTTTTT. It encodes CASSDSLAWNTGELFF.

The rearrangement links TRBV15 to TRBJ2-7, with 8 bases identical to TRBD2. Germline CDR1 reads LNHNV; CDR2 reads YYDKDF (reference sequence). V was clipped by 0 bases and J by 0 bases; unmatched bases: 4. The CDR3 loop spans 16 amino acids. DNA of the CDR3: TGTGCCACCAGCAGAGAAAAGCGGGGGAGCTCCTACGAGCAGTACTTC. Amino acids: CATSREKRGSSYEQYF.

V usage is TRBV9 and J usage is TRBJ1-2, with 12 bases lining up with TRBD1. V was clipped by 3 bases and J by 2 bases; unmatched bases: 8. Germline lookup yields CDR1 SGDLS and CDR2 YYNGEE. This CDR3 is 17 amino acids long. The CDR3 here is CASSGTGTGGGNYGYTF. In DNA form, the CDR3 reads TGTGCCAGCAGCGGTACCGGGACAGGGGGCGGAAACTATGGCTACACCTTC.

The chain uses TRBV25-1 and TRBJ2-7; 12 positions match TRBD1. Germline CDR1 and CDR2: MGHDK and SYGVNS. The CDR3 is made up of 15 amino acids. Losses at the gene ends were 4 bases for V and 7 bases for J; bases not matched to a gene: 8. The CDR3 protein is CASSAPGQGAGEQYF. The DNA of the CDR3 is TGTGCCAGCAGTGCCCCGGGACAGGGGGCGGGGGAGCAGTACTTC.

The chain carries TRBV19 and TRBJ2-1; the match to TRBD2 covers 8 bases. Trimming cost V 1 base and J 8 bases; bases outside gene matches: 7. The CDR3 runs to 15 residues. Germline V lookup: CDR1 LNHDA, CDR2 SQIVND (reference sequence). CDR3 sequence: CASSIGPGLAHEQFF. The CDR3 coding sequence is TGTGCCAGTAGTATAGGTCCTGGACTAGCCCATGAGCAGTTCTTC.

This chain connects TRBV6-5 to TRBJ1-5, with D maybe TRBD1 (5 bases). Germline CDR1 is MNHEY and CDR2 is SVGAGI. The CDR3 is 15 amino acids. The V gene lost 2 bases and the J gene lost 5 bases, with 13 bases spanning the gap. The CDR3 region is CASSYRPGQDQPQHF. In nucleotides, the CDR3 is TGTGCCAGCAGTTACCGACCAGGGCAGGATCAGCCCCAGCATTTT.

The rearrangement links TRBV5-1 to TRBJ2-1, with D possibly TRBD1 on 6 matching bases. The CDR3 contains 14 residues. The germline gives CDR1 SGHRS, CDR2 YFSETQ. V was trimmed by 0 bases and J by 3 bases, leaving 7 bases between them. The CDR3 reads CASSLEGDYNEQFF. In DNA, the CDR3 is TGCGCCAGCAGCTTGGAGGGGGACTACAATGAGCAGTTCTTC.

V usage is TRBV7-2 and J usage is TRBJ1-5; TRBD1 matches 9 bases. CDR3 length: 16 amino acids. CDR1 is SGHTA, CDR2 FQGNSA, per germline. V shed 5 bases and J 1 base; nucleotides not matched to a gene: 6. The CDR3 DNA is TGTGCCAGCAGCCTTACAGGGGGCGTCAGCAATCAGCCCCAGCATTTT. Translation: CASSLTGGVSNQPQHF.

V usage is TRBV19 and J usage is TRBJ2-1; possibly TRBD2 for D (7 bases). The V and J ends lost 3 bases and 6 bases respectively, with 15 bases between them. CDR1 LNHDA and CDR2 SQIVND come from the germline V gene (reference sequence). The CDR3 sequence is 15 residues long. The CDR3 region is CASSIRTAGSNEQFF. The CDR3 DNA reads as TGTGCCAGTAGTATCCGGACAGCGGGAAGCAATGAGCAGTTCTTC. Based on the CDR3 plus reference TRBV19 and TRBJ2-1, the full variable domain is DGGITQSPKYLFRKEGQNVTLSCEQNLNHDAMYWYRQDPGQGLRLIYYSQIVNDFQKGDIAEGYSVSREKKESFPLTVTSAQKNPTAFYLCASSIRTAGSNEQFFGPGTRLTVL.

The chain combines TRBV27 with TRBJ1-5; the match to TRBD1 covers 7 bases. The CDR3 has 19 residues. The germline V gene has CDR1 MNHEY and CDR2 SMNVEV (reference sequence). With 3 bases clipped from V and 2 bases from J, the junction kept 16 bases outside the gene matches. Here the CDR3 reads CASSLYPIRQGDGNQPQHF. The CDR3 DNA follows: TGTGCCAGCAGTTTGTACCCAATTAGACAGGGAGACGGCAATCAGCCCCAGCATTTT.

The chain recombines TRBV3-1 (or the pseudogene TRBV3-2) with TRBJ2-7, with D uncertain. Germline loops: CDR1 LGHDT, CDR2 YNNKEL (reference sequence). V lost 3 bases and J lost 6, with 9 bases in between. The CDR3 sequence is 12 residues long. The CDR3, as DNA: TGTGCCAGCAGCCACCGCCGAGTCGAGCAGTACTTC. Protein sequence: CASSHRRVEQYF.

The V gene is TRBV27, the J gene TRBJ1-2, with D hard to call. The V gene lost 3 bases and the J gene lost 6 bases, with 11 bases spanning the gap. The CDR3 sequence is 13 residues long. The germline V gene encodes CDR1 MNHEY and CDR2 SMNVEV (reference sequence). In DNA, the CDR3 is TGTGCCAGCAGTTTTAACTCACTCGATGGCTACACCTTC. It codes for CASSFNSLDGYTF.

This CDR3 is CASSSPDSTEAFF. Here the CDR3 DNA reads TGTGCCAGCAGTTCTCCAGACAGCACTGAAGCTTTCTTT. V is TRBV6-5 and J is TRBJ1-1, with D possibly TRBD1 on 5 matching bases. Trimming took 4 bases from V and 4 from J, leaving 10 bases between them. In germline, CDR1 is MNHEY, CDR2 SVGAGI. CDR3 length: 13 amino acids.

The V gene is TRBV7-8, the J gene TRBJ1-5; tentatively, D is TRBD1 (6 bases). V was cut by 1 base and J by 2 bases, with 12 bases left in between. The CDR3 is 16 amino acids. CDR1 SGHVS and CDR2 FQNEAQ come from the germline V gene. The CDR3: CASSLGTATGNQPQHF. In DNA, the CDR3 is TGTGCCAGCAGCTTAGGGACAGCGACCGGCAATCAGCCCCAGCATTTT.